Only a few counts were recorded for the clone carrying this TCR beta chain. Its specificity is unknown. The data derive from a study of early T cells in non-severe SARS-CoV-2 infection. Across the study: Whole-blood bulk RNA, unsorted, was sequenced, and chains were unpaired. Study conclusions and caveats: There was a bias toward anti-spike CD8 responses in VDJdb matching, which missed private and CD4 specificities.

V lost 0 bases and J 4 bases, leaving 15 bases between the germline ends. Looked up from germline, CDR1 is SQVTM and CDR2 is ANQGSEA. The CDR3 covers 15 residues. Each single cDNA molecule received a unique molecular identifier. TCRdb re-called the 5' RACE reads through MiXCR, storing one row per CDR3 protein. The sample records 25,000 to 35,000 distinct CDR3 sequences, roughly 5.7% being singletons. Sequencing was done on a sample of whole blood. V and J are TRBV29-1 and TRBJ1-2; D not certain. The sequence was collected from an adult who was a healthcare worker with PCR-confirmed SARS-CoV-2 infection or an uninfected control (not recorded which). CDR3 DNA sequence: TGCAGCGTTGAAGATCATGACTCCCACTTCTATGGCTACACCTTC. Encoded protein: CSVEDHDSHFYGYTF.